The clone carrying this T cell receptor beta chain was seen only once. Its antigen is undetermined. The record originates from a study of cytomegalovirus exposure and HLA in healthy donors. General study points: For most TCR beta V segments, an earlier analysis put the productive rate at about 90% or about 30% of the time.

Amplification used 60 Vbeta primers and 13 Jbeta primers. Method: immunoSEQ multiplex PCR; TCRdb's copy keeps in-frame clones and lacks some. The sample yields over 250,000 clones, roughly 90% seen once. Nominally healthy donors were sampled, though unrecorded immune exposures were likely. The CDR3 length is 14 residues. Germline CDR1 SGHRS, CDR2 YFSETQ. V lost 5 bases, J lost 1 base, and 5 bases stayed unmatched. The sequencing input was PBMCs. The TCR originated in a man between 40 and 49 years old in good health and CMV-seropositive. The rearrangement uses TRBV5-1 and TRBJ1-2; TRBD1 matches 7 bases. This CDR3 reads CASSRTGGNYGYTF. For the CDR3, the DNA is TGCGCCAGCAGTCGGACAGGTGGTAACTATGGCTACACCTTC. The variable domain in full, with the rest retrieved from reference TRBV5-1 and TRBJ1-2, is KAGVTQTPRYLIKTRGQQVTLSCSPISGHRSVSWYQQTPGQGLQFLFEYFSETQRNKGNFPGRFSGRQFSNSRSEMNVSTLELGDSALYLCASSRTGGNYGYTFGSGTRLTVV.